This T cell receptor beta chain was captured by sequencing in a study of T-cell memory formation after mild COVID-19. As for the study in general: TCR clusters showed largely donor specificity.

MiXCR, run by TCRdb on the 5' RACE reads, gives a single entry per CDR3 protein. The repertoire holds roughly 600,000 distinct CDR3 sequences, with more than 15% as singletons. This clonotype has a count of ten or more. CDR3 size: 14 residues. Germline CDR1 SEHNR, CDR2 FQNEAQ (reference sequence). V was shortened by 1 base and J by 1 base, with 8 bases between the two germline ends. This receptor was identified in an adult woman who had mild COVID-19 (a few samples of this study predate the infection). Cell type and time point are not known. Sequencing used PBMCs or a T cell subset sorted from them (not recorded which). This chain joins TRBV7-9 and TRBJ2-7; D not certain. CDR3 in DNA: TGTGCCAGCAGCTTAGTGGGGATGTCCTACGAGCAGTACTTC. This encodes CASSLVGMSYEQYF.